This TCR beta chain was found in a study of shared clonotypes between healthy human individuals. Looking at the study overall: Plates per donor: three CD4 naive, three CD4 memory, two CD8 naive, one CD8 memory. Study-wide findings and caveats: Generation of non-shared clonotypes was less probable than generation of clonotypes shared by all four donors.

CDR1 and CDR2 from the germline V gene are SGHTA and FQGNSA. There are 13 residues in the CDR3. The V end was cut by 4 bases, the J end by 0 bases, with 7 bases between. To note about this clone: The target antigen is unknown. Other DNA sequences in the sample encode the same CDR3.

Sequenced by immunoSEQ multiplex PCR; TCRdb stores in-frame clones only, minus some. The table has roughly 2.4 million clones, almost 96% seen once. The clonotype was recovered from a man in his late teens or twenties in good health. The chain is built from TRBV7-2 and TRBJ2-7; the D gene is possibly TRBD2 (6 bases). Sequences were obtained from naive CD4+ T cells sorted from blood. The subset here: CD45RA+ positively selected. CDR3 loop: CASSSSASYEQYF. The CDR3 coding sequence is TGTGCCAGCAGCTCTAGCGCCTCCTACGAGCAGTACTTC.